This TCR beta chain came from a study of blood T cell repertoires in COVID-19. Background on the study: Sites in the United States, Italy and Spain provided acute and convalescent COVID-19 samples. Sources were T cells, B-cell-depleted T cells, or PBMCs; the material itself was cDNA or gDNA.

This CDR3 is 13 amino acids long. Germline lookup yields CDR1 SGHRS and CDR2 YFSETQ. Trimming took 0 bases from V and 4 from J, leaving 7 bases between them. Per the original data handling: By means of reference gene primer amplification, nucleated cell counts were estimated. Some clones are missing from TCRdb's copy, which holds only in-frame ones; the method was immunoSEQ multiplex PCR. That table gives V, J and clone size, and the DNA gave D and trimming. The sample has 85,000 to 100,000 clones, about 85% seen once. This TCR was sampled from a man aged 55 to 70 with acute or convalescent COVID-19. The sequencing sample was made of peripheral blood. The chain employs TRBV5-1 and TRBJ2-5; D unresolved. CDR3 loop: CASSLVPGETQYF. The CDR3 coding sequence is TGCGCCAGCAGCTTGGTGCCGGGAGAGACCCAGTACTTC.